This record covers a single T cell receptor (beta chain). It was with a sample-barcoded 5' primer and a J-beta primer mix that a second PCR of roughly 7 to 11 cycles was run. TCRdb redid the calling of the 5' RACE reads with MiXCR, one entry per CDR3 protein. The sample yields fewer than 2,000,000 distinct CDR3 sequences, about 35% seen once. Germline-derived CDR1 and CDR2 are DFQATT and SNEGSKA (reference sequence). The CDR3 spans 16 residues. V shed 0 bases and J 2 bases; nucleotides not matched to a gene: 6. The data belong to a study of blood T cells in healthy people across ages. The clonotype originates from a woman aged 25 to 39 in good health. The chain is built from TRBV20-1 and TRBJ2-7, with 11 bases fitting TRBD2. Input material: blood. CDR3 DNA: TGCAGTGCTAGAGACCCTAGCGGGAGGATAACCTACGAGCAGTACTTC. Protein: CSARDPSGRITYEQYF.